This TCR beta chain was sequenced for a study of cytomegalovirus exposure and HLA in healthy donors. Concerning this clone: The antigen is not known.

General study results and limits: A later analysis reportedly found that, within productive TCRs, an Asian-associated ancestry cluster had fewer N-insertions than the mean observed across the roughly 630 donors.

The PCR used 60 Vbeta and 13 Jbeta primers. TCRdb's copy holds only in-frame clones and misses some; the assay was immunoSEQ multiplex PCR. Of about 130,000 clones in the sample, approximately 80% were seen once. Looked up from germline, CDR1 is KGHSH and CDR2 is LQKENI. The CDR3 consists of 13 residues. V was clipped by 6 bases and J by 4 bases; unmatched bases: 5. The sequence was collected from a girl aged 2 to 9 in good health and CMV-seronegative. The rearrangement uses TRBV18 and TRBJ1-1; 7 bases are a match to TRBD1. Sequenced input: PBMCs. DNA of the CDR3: TGTGCCAGCTCCAGGGGGGAAGCCACTGAAGCTTTCTTT. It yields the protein CASSRGEATEAFF.